The 27 T cell receptor beta chains reported below all come from one sample, sequenced in a study of Graves' ophthalmopathy and Graves' hyperthyroidism (dated by TCRdb to 2016 to 2019). Sequencing was carried out with an Illumina HiSeq 2000. For repertoire sequencing, the TCR beta CDR3 regions were amplified from RNA transcripts. A first-round RT-PCR used HTBI primers with the Qiagen OneStep RT-PCR kit, followed by a second-round multiplex PCR, size selection and purification. The public reads were reanalyzed by TCRdb: fastp trimming at Q25, MiXCR alignment, in-frame beta chains only. Each record represents a unique CDR3 protein, reported with the most common genes and DNA among its rows. The table for this sample lists under 200,000 distinct CDR3 sequences; more than 30% of them were counted only once. The top ten constitute around 5.8% of the sample. Sequences were obtained from peripheral blood. The receptors were gathered from a woman in her thirties or forties with Graves' ophthalmopathy. Donor details come from another sample of the same person, matched by shared clones.

The chain carries TRBV12-3 or TRBV12-4 and TRBJ1-2; D ambiguous. This CDR3 has 14 amino acids. With 3 bases removed from V and 1 base from J, the gap between germline ends came to 9 bases. CDR3 sequence: CASSFAGNNYGYTF. The CDR3 DNA sequence: TGTGCCAGCAGTTTCGCCGGGAATAACTATGGCTACACCTTC.

In this sample, this clonotype turned up many times. This chain uses TRBV7-2 with TRBJ2-5, with a tentative D call TRBD1 (5 bases). The germline V gene encodes CDR1 SGHTA and CDR2 FQGNSA. Trimming pared 3 bases from V and 1 base from J, leaving 12 bases between. The CDR3 runs to 15 residues. The CDR3 is CASSLQGAVQETQYF. As DNA, the CDR3 is TGTGCCAGCAGCTTGCAAGGGGCGGTCCAAGAGACCCAGTACTTC.

This clonotype was seen ten or more times. The chain links TRBV20-1 to TRBJ1-1; the D gene is possibly TRBD1 (5 bases). This CDR3 comprises 14 residues. Germline V gene sequence: CDR1 DFQATT, CDR2 SNEGSKA (reference sequence). V dropped 0 bases and J dropped 1 base, with 9 bases sitting between them. In DNA, the CDR3 is TGCAGTGCTAGAGAGGCAGGGAAGAACACTGAAGCTTTCTTT. Residues: CSAREAGKNTEAFF.

This clonotype came up many times. The genes are TRBV12-3 or TRBV12-4 and TRBJ1-1; no firm D call. Trimming shortened V by 1 base and J by 6 bases, and 3 bases separated the two germline ends. The CDR3 loop spans 11 amino acids. The CDR3 nucleotides are TGTGCCAGCAGTTTAGGCGCTGAAGCTTTCTTT. It encodes CASSLGAEAFF.

The rearrangement uses TRBV6-1 and TRBJ2-5; D is perhaps TRBD2 (5 bases). V was clipped by 6 bases and J by 6 bases, with 14 bases between them. Per germline, CDR1 MNHNS and CDR2 SASEGT. This CDR3 has 13 amino acids. The CDR3, as DNA: TGTGCCAGCAGCCAAGGGCCGGGAAAGACCCAGTACTTC. Protein product: CASSQGPGKTQYF.

This clonotype was detected many times. This rearrangement joins TRBV4-2 to TRBJ1-2; a weak D match, TRBD1 (6 bases). Trimming cost V 4 bases and J 4 bases, with 16 bases left between them. Germline CDR1 LGHNA, CDR2 YNFKEQ. CDR3 length: 15 amino acids. The CDR3 DNA follows: TGTGCCAGCAGCCCCCCAGACAGAGGGGGCTATGGCTACACCTTC. This sequence encodes CASSPPDRGGYGYTF.

The chain is built from TRBV6-2 or TRBV6-3 and TRBJ2-5; 9 nucleotides align to TRBD1. CDR1 and CDR2 (germline): MNHEY, SVGEGT. The CDR3 spans 19 residues. The junction had 13 bases not matched to a gene; V was cut back by 2 bases and J by 0 bases. The CDR3 DNA is TGTGCCAGCAGTTACCCTTATCTCACCGGGACAGGGAACCAAGAGACCCAGTACTTC. Its translation: CASSYPYLTGTGNQETQYF.

The CDR3 sequence is CASSHGLKAYEQYF. For the CDR3, the DNA is TGTGCCAGCAGCCATGGCCTTAAGGCGTACGAGCAGTACTTC. The V call is TRBV3-1, the J call TRBJ2-7; no clear D. Trimming stripped 3 bases from V and 4 bases from J, with 13 bases between. CDR3 size: 14 residues. Germline V gene lookup returns CDR1 LGHDT and CDR2 YNNKEL (reference sequence).

This clonotype occurred many times. The chain is built from TRBV5-5 and TRBJ1-1; perhaps TRBD1 as D (5 bases). Trimming stripped 3 bases from V and 5 bases from J, with 17 bases between. The CDR3 loop spans 15 amino acids. The germline gives CDR1 SGHKS, CDR2 YYEKEE (reference sequence). The CDR3 protein is CASSYSLGLSTEAFF. CDR3 nucleotide sequence: TGTGCCAGCAGCTACTCATTGGGACTGAGTACTGAAGCTTTCTTT.

This clonotype was detected many times. The chain combines TRBV27 with TRBJ1-5; TRBD1 might be the D (5 bases). Germline-derived CDR1 and CDR2 are MNHEY and SMNVEV (reference sequence). Trimming removed 2 bases at V and 6 bases at J, with 14 bases between. CDR3 size: 15 residues. CDR3: CASSLEGRGFQPQHF. CDR3 coding DNA: TGTGCCAGCAGTTTAGAGGGGCGGGGGTTTCAGCCCCAGCATTTT.

This clonotype was counted a few times. The chain has TRBV28 and TRBJ1-1; 9 nucleotides match TRBD1. The germline CDR1 and CDR2 sequences are MDHEN and SYDVKM. The CDR3 length is 13 residues. Germline trimming cut 5 bases from V and 11 bases from J; bases unmatched to any gene: 9. The CDR3: CASSLDRGGRAFF. In DNA form, the CDR3 reads TGTGCCAGCAGTCTGGACAGGGGAGGTCGCGCTTTCTTT.

The genes are TRBV6-5 and TRBJ1-2; D unresolved. Germline V CDR1 and CDR2: MNHEY, SVGAGI. The V end was cut by 4 bases, the J end by 3 bases, with 15 bases between. The CDR3 consists of 15 residues. The CDR3 region has the DNA TGTGCCAGCAGTTCCCGTCCGGGAAGGGACTATGGCTACACCTTC. Translating it yields CASSSRPGRDYGYTF.

This clonotype was seen once. V gene TRBV12-3 or TRBV12-4 combines with J gene TRBJ2-7, with D possibly matching TRBD2 (6 bases). The length of the CDR3 is 14 residues. V shed 6 bases and J shed 5 bases, with 17 bases lying between them. The CDR3 sequence is CASSQTVEGNEQYF. For the CDR3, the DNA is TGTGCCAGCAGCCAGACGGTGGAGGGTAACGAGCAGTACTTC.

This clonotype is a singleton in its sample. J is TRBJ2-5 and V is TRBV12-3 or TRBV12-4; 8 nucleotides align to TRBD2. The CDR3 length is 14 residues. V was pared by 3 bases and J by 6 bases, with 6 bases of the junction left unmatched. CDR3 amino acids: CASSFLGGAKTQYF. The CDR3 DNA sequence: TGTGCCAGCAGTTTCCTCGGGGGGGCAAAGACCCAGTACTTC.

This clonotype was counted at least ten times. This chain's CDR3 is CSVVDRGPNTGELFF. The CDR3 region has the DNA TGCAGCGTTGTGGACAGGGGTCCGAACACCGGGGAGCTGTTTTTT. The chain couples TRBV29-1 to TRBJ2-2; the match to TRBD1 covers 9 bases. The CDR3 has 15 amino acids. CDR1 SQVTM and CDR2 ANQGSEA come from the germline V gene. After removal of 4 bases from V and 0 bases from J, the junction contained 3 bases not matched to a gene.

This clonotype was observed a few times. The chain is built from TRBV30 and TRBJ1-1; D is uncertain. The CDR3 is 15 amino acids. Trimming took off 0 bases at V and 0 bases at J, with 11 bases between the two ends. Germline values: CDR1 GTSNPN, CDR2 SVGIG (reference sequence). CDR3 region: CAWSVRLTLNTEAFF. Here the CDR3 DNA reads TGTGCCTGGAGTGTACGGTTAACACTGAACACTGAAGCTTTCTTT.

The chain couples TRBV6-4 to TRBJ2-5; D could derive from TRBD1 or TRBD2 (5 bases each). V lost 6 bases to trimming and J lost 5 bases, with 16 bases between them. The CDR3 runs to 14 residues. Per germline, CDR1 MRHNA and CDR2 SNTAGT. The CDR3 region is CASRAGAGGETQYF. The CDR3 coding sequence is TGTGCCAGCAGGGCCGGGGCGGGTGGGGAGACCCAGTACTTC.

This clonotype showed up many times. J is TRBJ2-7 and V is TRBV28; no firm D call. CDR3 length: 13 amino acids. Germline values: CDR1 MDHEN, CDR2 SYDVKM. The V and J ends lost 5 bases and 1 base respectively, with 9 bases between them. CDR3 residues: CASSPPPSYEQYF. The CDR3, as DNA: TGTGCCAGCAGTCCCCCGCCTTCCTACGAGCAGTACTTC. The whole variable domain, filled in from reference TRBV28 and TRBJ2-7, reads DVKVTQSSRYLVKRTGEKVFLECVQDMDHENMFWYRQDPGLGLRLIYFSYDVKMKEKGDIPEGYSVSREKKERFSLILESASTNQTSMYLCASSPPPSYEQYFGPGTRLTVT.

V gene TRBV7-3 combines with J gene TRBJ2-7; 11 bases match TRBD2. There are 15 residues in the CDR3. Losses at the gene ends were 3 bases for V and 8 bases for J; bases not matched to a gene: 9. The germline gives CDR1 SGHTA, CDR2 FQGTGA. CDR3: CASSFLAGGGNQQYF. Here the CDR3 DNA reads TGTGCCAGCAGCTTTCTAGCGGGAGGCGGCAACCAGCAGTACTTC.

This clonotype is a singleton in its sample. The chain has TRBV28 and TRBJ1-2; D is unresolved. This CDR3 contains 14 residues. The V gene lost 2 bases and the J gene lost 0 bases, with 7 bases spanning the gap. Per germline, CDR1 MDHEN and CDR2 SYDVKM. In DNA form, the CDR3 reads TGTGCCAGCAGTTTACAGGACTCTAACTATGGCTACACCTTC. Protein sequence: CASSLQDSNYGYTF.

This clonotype occurred a few times. The chain uses TRBV6-5 and TRBJ1-6; D remains ambiguous. Germline CDR1 reads MNHEY; CDR2 reads SVGAGI. The germline V and J ends were trimmed by 2 bases and 4 bases, with 6 bases remaining between them. The CDR3 is made up of 14 amino acids. The CDR3 sequence is CASSYELYNSPLHF. The CDR3 DNA reads as TGTGCCAGCAGTTACGAACTTTATAATTCACCCCTCCACTTT.

This clonotype was detected ten times or more. The chain combines TRBV12-3 or TRBV12-4 with TRBJ2-7, with 8 bases fitting TRBD1. After removal of 3 bases from V and 5 bases from J, the junction contained 9 bases not matched to a gene. The CDR3 sequence is 15 residues long. For the CDR3, the DNA is TGTGCCAGCAGTTTCTCGCACAGGGGGACCCACGAGCAGTACTTC. This codes for CASSFSHRGTHEQYF.

This clonotype was picked up many times. This rearrangement joins TRBV20-1 to TRBJ1-5; possible D gene TRBD1, 6 bases. Between the trimmed V and J ends, which lost 0 bases and 0 bases, there was a span of 21 bases. This CDR3 contains 19 residues. Germline V gene data show CDR1 as DFQATT and CDR2 as SNEGSKA (reference sequence). The CDR3 spells CSARELPTGTTDSNQPQHF. CDR3 nucleotides: TGCAGTGCTAGAGAGCTCCCAACAGGGACTACGGATAGCAATCAGCCCCAGCATTTT.

This clonotype was counted ten times or more. The chain links TRBV7-3 to TRBJ2-7; 8 bases map to TRBD2. Germline V gives CDR1 SGHTA, CDR2 FQGTGA. The CDR3 is 15 amino acids. V trimming: 5 bases; J trimming: 6 bases; junction bases outside the gene matches: 12. The CDR3 nucleotides read TGTGCCAGCAGCAAAAGCGGGGGTGGAGGATTCGAGCAGTACTTC. This encodes CASSKSGGGGFEQYF. The whole variable domain, filled in from reference TRBV7-3 and TRBJ2-7, reads GAGVSQTPSNKVTEKGKYVELRCDPISGHTALYWYRQSLGQGPEFLIYFQGTGAADDSGLPNDRFFAVRPEGSVSTLKIQRTERGDSAVYLCASSKSGGGGFEQYFGPGTRLTVT.

The chain uses TRBV12-3 or TRBV12-4 and TRBJ1-5, with TRBD1 identical over 8 bases. CDR3 length: 15 amino acids. J gave up 6 bases and V 3 bases, and 7 bases lay outside the gene matches. CDR3 amino acids: CASSFRDRRVQPQHF. CDR3 in DNA: TGTGCCAGCAGTTTTCGGGACAGGAGGGTTCAGCCCCAGCATTTT.

This clonotype was detected many times. V gene TRBV7-2 combines with J gene TRBJ1-5; D call uncertain. Germline assignment: CDR1 SGHTA and CDR2 FQGNSA. V lost 1 base and J lost 7, with 14 bases in between. The CDR3 covers 15 residues. CDR3 sequence reads: CASSLGSGIGQPQHF. CDR3 DNA: TGTGCCAGCAGCTTAGGTTCGGGGATAGGACAGCCCCAGCATTTT.

This clonotype was seen at least ten times. The gene calls are TRBV19 and TRBJ1-5, with TRBD1 matching over 9 bases. Germline CDR1 LNHDA, CDR2 SQIVND (reference sequence). This CDR3 is 14 amino acids long. J was trimmed by 7 bases and V by 6 bases; bases with no gene match: 7. In nucleotides, the CDR3 is TGTGCCAGTAGCCAGACAGGGGGGCGACAGCCCCAGCATTTT. This encodes CASSQTGGRQPQHF.